The 22 T cell receptor beta chains below all came from one sample that was sequenced in a study of response to subunit inactivated influenza vaccine listed by TCRdb under 2018. The library was obtained by RT-PCR. Instrument on record: Illumina HiSeq 2500. TCRdb applied fastp at Q25 and MiXCR to the public reads, then kept only in-frame beta chains. Entries that share a CDR3 protein sequence are merged under the most common genes and DNA. A total of about 520,000 distinct CDR3 sequences appear in this sample, approximately 7.3% of them only once. Together, the top ten hold over 10% of the sample. The sample consisted of PBMCs from blood, taken approximately 25 months after vaccination. The receptors here all came from a man between 50 and 69 years old who received an inactivated influenza vaccine. Donor details come from another sample of the same person, matched by shared clones.

The chain is built from TRBV20-1 and TRBJ1-1; possible D gene TRBD1, 5 bases. This CDR3 spans 13 amino acids. Germline lookup yields CDR1 DFQATT and CDR2 SNEGSKA (reference sequence). Trimming took off 3 bases at V and 7 bases at J, with 15 bases between the two ends. CDR3 sequence (DNA): TGCAGTGCTAGGGGGGGTGGGAGGAATGAAGCTTTCTTT. This sequence encodes CSARGGGRNEAFF.

This clonotype was seen only a few times. The gene calls are TRBV24-1 and TRBJ1-4; a possible D gene is TRBD1 (5 bases). The germline V gene encodes CDR1 KGHDR and CDR2 SFDVKD. V dropped 4 bases and J dropped 3 bases, with 11 bases sitting between them. There are 15 residues in the CDR3. The CDR3 region has the DNA TGTGCCACCAGTGACTCAGGGTCGGCTAATGAAAAACTGTTTTTT. This gives the protein CATSDSGSANEKLFF.

The chain employs TRBV7-2 and TRBJ2-5; no firm D call. CDR3 length equals 13 residues. In germline, CDR1 is SGHTA, CDR2 FQGNSA. Trimming left V 2 bases short and J 5 bases short, with 9 bases between. The CDR3 sequence is CASSLTVLETQYF. The CDR3 bases are TGTGCCAGCAGCTTAACGGTCTTGGAGACCCAGTACTTC.

This clonotype was counted a few times. The V call is TRBV20-1, the J call TRBJ1-3, with 7 bases aligning to TRBD1. Unmatched junction bases numbered 5, after V lost 6 bases and J lost 0 bases. CDR3 size: 14 residues. CDR1 is DFQATT, CDR2 SNEGSKA, per germline (reference sequence). Here the CDR3 reads CSAANRGSGNTIYF. CDR3 nucleotide sequence: TGCAGTGCAGCGAACAGGGGCTCTGGAAACACCATATATTTT.

The sample holds a few counts of this clonotype. The chain recombines TRBV4-2 with TRBJ2-1, with 8 bases identical to TRBD2. The CDR3 extends over 16 amino acids. V lost 2 bases, J lost 1 base, and 4 bases stayed unmatched. Germline values: CDR1 LGHNA, CDR2 YNFKEQ. CDR3 nucleotide sequence: TGTGCCAGCAGCCAACCGGGGGGGGAGTCCTACAATGAGCAGTTCTTC. It is translated as CASSQPGGESYNEQFF.

This clonotype has more than one count but fewer than ten. The rearrangement uses TRBV20-1 and TRBJ1-2, with a possible D match to TRBD1 (5 bases). The CDR3 is 12 amino acids. Germline assignment: CDR1 DFQATT and CDR2 SNEGSKA (reference sequence). Trimming shortened V by 3 bases and J by 2 bases, and 7 bases separated the two germline ends. CDR3 DNA sequence: TGCAGTGCTAGTGGGGGGAACTATGGCTACACCTTC. Translating it yields CSASGGNYGYTF.

This clonotype was seen more than once but under ten times. The DNA for the CDR3 is TGTGCCAGCAGTTTGCTTTGGGACAGTAACAATGAGCAGTTCTTC. Translating gives CASSLLWDSNNEQFF. The V and J genes are TRBV6-5 and TRBJ2-1, with TRBD1 identical over 7 bases. The germline V gene encodes CDR1 MNHEY and CDR2 SVGAGI. The CDR3 has 15 amino acids. J lost 5 bases, V lost 4 bases, and 8 bases had no gene match.

A few counts support this clonotype. This chain connects TRBV5-1 to TRBJ2-1, with 7 bases lining up with TRBD1. Germline-derived CDR1 and CDR2 are SGHRS and YFSETQ. The CDR3 consists of 15 residues. V gave up 0 bases and J gave up 5 bases; unmatched junction bases: 5. CDR3 in amino acids: CASSLGGQWDNEQFF. CDR3 sequence (DNA): TGCGCCAGCAGCTTGGGGGGACAGTGGGACAATGAGCAGTTCTTC.

V and J are TRBV2 and TRBJ2-1; 10 positions match TRBD2. The CDR3 spans 15 residues. Per germline, CDR1 SNHLY and CDR2 FYNNEI. The J segment lost 8 bases and the V segment lost 6 bases, leaving 10 bases of the junction unmatched. The CDR3 DNA reads as TGTGCCAGCAGGCAGTCAGCGGGGGGGTACTATGAGCAGTTCTTC. This translates into CASRQSAGGYYEQFF.

This clonotype turned up a few times. The genes are TRBV5-1 and TRBJ2-7; tentatively, D is TRBD2 (5 bases). Germline loops: CDR1 SGHRS, CDR2 YFSETQ. The CDR3 is 16 residues long. Trimming removed 0 bases from V and 1 base from J, with 14 bases in between. CDR3 protein: CASSLDDAGRSYEQYF. The CDR3 nucleotides are TGCGCCAGCAGCTTGGATGACGCGGGCAGGTCCTACGAGCAGTACTTC.

The table lists this clonotype with a few counts. The gene calls are TRBV15 and TRBJ2-1; D is perhaps TRBD1 (6 bases). The CDR3 has 16 residues. From germline, CDR1 is LNHNV and CDR2 YYDKDF (reference sequence). The V end lost 1 base, the J end lost 4 bases, and 14 bases lay between the germline ends. CDR3 DNA sequence: TGTGCCACCAGCAGAGTTCCCTGGACAGCTTACAATGAGCAGTTCTTC. Protein sequence: CATSRVPWTAYNEQFF. The complete variable domain, with remaining parts taken from reference TRBV15 and TRBJ2-1, reads DAMVIQNPRYQVTQFGKPVTLSCSQTLNHNVMYWYQQKSSQAPKLLFHYYDKDFNNEADTPDNFQSRRPNTSFCFLDIRSPGLGDTAMYLCATSRVPWTAYNEQFFGPGTRLTVL.

At least ten counts were recorded for this clonotype. The rearrangement joins TRBV27 to TRBJ2-3, with 10 bases lining up with TRBD2. Per the germline V gene, CDR1 is MNHEY and CDR2 is SMNVEV (reference sequence). CDR3 size: 15 residues. Trimming took 8 bases from V and 5 from J; bases not matched to a gene: 10. The CDR3 DNA follows: TGTGCCAGCGAGTGGCTACTAGCGGGACGAGATACGCAGTATTTT. This translates into CASEWLLAGRDTQYF.

This chain links TRBV27 with TRBJ2-3, with 14 bases lining up with TRBD2. CDR3 size: 16 residues. The V gene's germline CDR1 is MNHEY and CDR2 SMNVEV (reference sequence). Trimming at V came to 6 bases and at J to 4 bases, leaving 6 bases not matched to a gene. In DNA form, the CDR3 reads TGTGCCAGCAGCCCGGGGACTAGCGGGAGCTCAGATACGCAGTATTTT. Residues: CASSPGTSGSSDTQYF.

The CDR3 nucleotides read TGCAGCGCTGGGGACAGGCAGGGGAACATTCAGTACTTC. It encodes CSAGDRQGNIQYF. The J gene is TRBJ2-4, the V gene TRBV29-1; TRBD1 aligns across 8 bases. With V trimmed by 7 bases and J by 7 bases, 9 bases remained unmatched. This CDR3 contains 13 residues. Germline values: CDR1 SQVTM, CDR2 ANQGSEA.

Ten or more counts support this clonotype. The chain has TRBV20-1 and TRBJ2-1; 10 nucleotides agree with TRBD1. Unmatched junction bases numbered 8, after V lost 3 bases and J lost 9 bases. The CDR3 totals 14 residues. The germline CDR1 and CDR2 sequences are DFQATT and SNEGSKA (reference sequence). In DNA, the CDR3 is TGCAGTGCTAGGGGTTCGGACAGGGGGACTGAGCAGTTCTTC. It specifies CSARGSDRGTEQFF.

The chain carries TRBV7-9 and TRBJ2-7; D not certain. Trimming left V 0 bases short and J 7 bases short, with 10 bases between. CDR1 and CDR2 (germline): SEHNR, FQNEAQ (reference sequence). The CDR3 runs 13 residues. The CDR3 here is CASSLATAREQYF. CDR3 DNA sequence: TGTGCCAGCAGCTTAGCGACGGCACGTGAGCAGTACTTC.

In this sample, this clonotype turned up many times. The V gene is TRBV5-6, the J gene TRBJ1-4, with TRBD1 matching 8 bases. Germline-derived CDR1 and CDR2 are SGHDT and YYEEEE. Unmatched junction bases numbered 5, after V lost 0 bases and J lost 7 bases. The CDR3 extends over 15 amino acids. CDR3 protein: CASSLDRGVGEKLFF. The CDR3 bases are TGTGCCAGCAGCTTGGACAGGGGGGTCGGTGAAAAACTGTTTTTT.

Here the CDR3 reads CSAPSTSGSLTGELFF. The CDR3 coding sequence is TGCAGTGCTCCCTCGACTAGCGGGTCCCTCACCGGGGAGCTGTTTTTT. V is TRBV20-1 and J is TRBJ2-2; 10 nucleotides agree with TRBD2. CDR3 size: 16 residues. The germline CDR1 and CDR2 sequences are DFQATT and SNEGSKA (reference sequence). V gave up 5 bases and J gave up 4 bases; unmatched junction bases: 10.

The sample holds many counts of this clonotype. The chain joins TRBV5-1 to TRBJ1-1; no reliable D call. Trimming took off 1 base at V and 7 bases at J, with 20 bases between the two ends. This CDR3 region has 16 residues. Germline loops: CDR1 SGHRS, CDR2 YFSETQ. The CDR3 region is CASSLSPLWQANEAFF. In DNA form, the CDR3 reads TGCGCCAGCAGCTTGAGCCCTTTGTGGCAGGCCAATGAAGCTTTCTTT.

This clonotype was picked up many times. The CDR3 sequence: CASSHKLGRGAPFYEQYF. Written as DNA, the CDR3 is TGTGCCAGCAGCCACAAGCTAGGAAGGGGGGCTCCTTTCTACGAGCAGTACTTC. The V call is TRBV9, the J call TRBJ2-7, with D perhaps being TRBD1 or TRBD2 (6 bases each). The CDR3 covers 18 residues. Germline values: CDR1 SGDLS, CDR2 YYNGEE. V lost 4 bases and J 3 bases, leaving 26 bases between the germline ends.

This clonotype was seen at least ten times. The chain carries TRBV5-1 and TRBJ2-7, with TRBD2 matching over 8 bases. Trimming removed 4 bases from V and 4 bases from J; junction bases left unmatched: 7. The CDR3 sequence is 14 residues long. Germline assignment: CDR1 SGHRS and CDR2 YFSETQ. The CDR3 loop is CASSPRQREYEQYF. CDR3 nucleotides: TGCGCCAGCAGCCCCCGTCAGCGGGAGTACGAGCAGTACTTC.

This clonotype appeared a few times. This chain connects TRBV12-3 or TRBV12-4 to TRBJ2-5, with D uncertain. The CDR3 has 11 amino acids. Trimming left V 6 bases short and J 7 bases short, with 9 bases between. The CDR3 loop is CASSTKGTQYF. The CDR3 DNA reads as TGTGCCAGCAGCACGAAAGGGACCCAGTACTTC.